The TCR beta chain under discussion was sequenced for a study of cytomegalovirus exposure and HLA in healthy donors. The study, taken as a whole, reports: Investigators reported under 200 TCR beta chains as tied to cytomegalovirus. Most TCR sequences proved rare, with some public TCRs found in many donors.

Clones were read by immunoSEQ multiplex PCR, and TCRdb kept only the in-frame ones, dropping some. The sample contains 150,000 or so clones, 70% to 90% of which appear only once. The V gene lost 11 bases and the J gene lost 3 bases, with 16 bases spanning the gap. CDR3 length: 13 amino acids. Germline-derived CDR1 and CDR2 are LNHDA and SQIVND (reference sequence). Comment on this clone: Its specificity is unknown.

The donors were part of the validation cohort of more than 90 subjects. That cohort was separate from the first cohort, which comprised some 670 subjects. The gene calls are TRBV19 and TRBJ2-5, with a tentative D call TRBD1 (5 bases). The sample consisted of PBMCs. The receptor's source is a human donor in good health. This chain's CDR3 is CACLDSDKETQYF. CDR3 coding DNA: TGTGCCTGCCTCGACAGTGATAAAGAGACCCAGTACTTC.